The 26 T cell receptor beta chains below come from one sample, sequenced in a study of blood T cells in healthy people across ages. Primers used in a second PCR of about 6 to 12 cycles were a sample-barcoded 5' primer and a J-beta primer mix. TCRdb recomputed calls from the 5' RACE reads with MiXCR, one row per CDR3 protein. Among some 1.8 million distinct CDR3 sequences listed, 39% were seen once. The specimen sequenced was blood. The receptors come from a human donor in good health.

CDR3 residues: CASSDTASSYEQYF. CDR3 nucleotides: TGTGCCAGCAGTGACACTGCTAGCTCCTACGAGCAGTACTTC. The chain couples TRBV27 to TRBJ2-7; no reliable D call. The V gene lost 5 bases and the J gene lost 0 bases, with 11 bases spanning the gap. The germline gives CDR1 MNHEY, CDR2 SMNVEV (reference sequence). The length of the CDR3 is 14 residues.

This clonotype was seen a few times. This chain connects TRBV11-3 to TRBJ1-2; no definite D call. Per germline, CDR1 SGHNT and CDR2 YENEEA. Trimming took 5 bases from V and 2 from J, leaving 18 bases between them. The length of the CDR3 is 16 residues. The CDR3 loop is CASSELRGLGNYGYTF. Here the CDR3 DNA reads TGTGCCAGCAGCGAATTACGGGGATTAGGGAACTATGGCTACACCTTC.

In its sample, this clonotype was seen many times. The rearrangement links TRBV6-2 or TRBV6-3 to TRBJ2-3, with a tentative D call TRBD2 (5 bases). Trimming removed 6 bases at V and 6 bases at J, with 7 bases between. The CDR3 is made up of 11 amino acids. Germline CDR1 and CDR2: MNHEY and SVGEGT. This CDR3 reads CASSRGDTQYF. CDR3 nucleotides: TGTGCCAGCAGCCGAGGGGATACGCAGTATTTT.

This chain joins TRBV5-1 and TRBJ2-1; D uncertain. The CDR3 is 14 amino acids. From germline, CDR1 is SGHRS and CDR2 YFSETQ. V was trimmed by 0 bases and J by 7 bases, leaving 11 bases between them. CDR3 amino acids: CASSLVLGRNEQFF. The CDR3 DNA reads TGCGCCAGCAGCTTGGTTTTAGGGCGAAATGAGCAGTTCTTC.

The V gene is TRBV28, the J gene TRBJ2-7; TRBD2 aligns across 13 bases. The CDR3 length is 20 residues. Germline CDR1 and CDR2: MDHEN and SYDVKM. The V segment lost 1 base and the J segment 0 bases; nucleotides outside the gene matches: 12. In nucleotides, the CDR3 is TGTGCCAGCAGTTTATTCGGTAAGGGGACTAGCGGGGAGTCCTCCTACGAGCAGTACTTC. This translates into CASSLFGKGTSGESSYEQYF.

The sample holds one count of this clonotype. J is TRBJ1-6 and V is TRBV5-5, with a possible D match to TRBD1 (5 bases). From germline, CDR1 is SGHKS and CDR2 YYEKEE (reference sequence). V was cut by 4 bases and J by 6 bases, with 14 bases left in between. The CDR3 loop spans 15 amino acids. The CDR3 sequence is CASSPPGGPNSPLHF. CDR3 DNA: TGTGCCAGCAGCCCGCCCGGGGGTCCTAATTCACCCCTCCACTTT.

The chain has TRBV6-2 or TRBV6-3 and TRBJ2-7; TRBD1 agrees at 9 bases. The CDR3 is made up of 15 amino acids. V lost 5 bases to trimming and J lost 4 bases; unmatched junction nucleotides: 9. CDR1 is MNHEY and CDR2 is SVGEGT in the germline V gene. CDR3 coding DNA: TGTGCCAGCAGTACATGGACAGGGGATGGGTACGAGCAGTACTTC. It codes for CASSTWTGDGYEQYF.

The chain combines TRBV20-1 with TRBJ1-4; D might be TRBD1 (6 bases). The germline V and J ends were trimmed by 6 bases and 6 bases, with 14 bases remaining between them. This CDR3 contains 13 residues. CDR1 DFQATT and CDR2 SNEGSKA come from the germline V gene (reference sequence). The CDR3 bases are TGCAGTGCCCCGGGACCAGGGGATGAAAAACTGTTTTTT. Translated: CSAPGPGDEKLFF.

This clonotype has ten or more counts. Written as DNA, the CDR3 is TGCAGCGTTGGGGACAGTTCCTACGAGCAGTACTTC. It codes for CSVGDSSYEQYF. The gene calls are TRBV29-1 and TRBJ2-7, with 7 bases aligning to TRBD1. The CDR3 has 12 amino acids. The V and J ends lost 4 bases and 1 base, in that order; junction bases with no gene match: 1. Germline assignment: CDR1 SQVTM and CDR2 ANQGSEA.

The chain couples TRBV15 to TRBJ1-5; 9 nucleotides match TRBD1. This CDR3 has 16 amino acids. Germline V CDR1 and CDR2: LNHNV, YYDKDF (reference sequence). With 1 base clipped from V and 4 bases from J, the junction kept 5 bases outside the gene matches. The CDR3 loop is CATSRAADRGNQPQHF. DNA for the CDR3: TGTGCCACCAGCAGAGCCGCGGACAGGGGTAATCAGCCCCAGCATTTT.

The rearrangement links TRBV4-2 to TRBJ2-1; possibly TRBD1 or TRBD2 for D (5 bases each). Germline V gives CDR1 LGHNA, CDR2 YNFKEQ. V dropped 4 bases and J dropped 0 bases, with 16 bases sitting between them. The CDR3 runs 17 residues. CDR3 in amino acids: CASSPRDAFYSYNEQFF. The DNA of the CDR3 is TGTGCCAGCAGCCCCCGGGACGCATTTTACTCCTACAATGAGCAGTTCTTC.

The rearrangement links TRBV4-3 to TRBJ2-5; no firm D call. The CDR3 extends over 13 amino acids. V shed 0 bases and J shed 11 bases, with 13 bases lying between them. The germline V gene encodes CDR1 LGHNA and CDR2 YSLEER. The CDR3 is CASSQDRDFKQYF. The CDR3 nucleotides are TGCGCCAGCAGCCAAGATCGAGATTTCAAGCAGTACTTC.

The rearrangement links TRBV28 to TRBJ1-2; D is undetermined. The V and J ends lost 8 bases and 4 bases respectively, with 20 bases between them. Germline lookup yields CDR1 MDHEN and CDR2 SYDVKM. CDR3 length: 15 residues. CDR3 loop: CASLNSDGRVYGYTF. Here the CDR3 DNA reads TGTGCCAGCCTTAACTCGGACGGACGCGTCTATGGCTACACCTTC.

The rearrangement uses TRBV18 and TRBJ1-2, with unresolved D. The CDR3 has 13 residues. Germline values: CDR1 KGHSH, CDR2 LQKENI. Trimming removed 1 base from V and 5 bases from J, with 8 bases in between. The DNA for the CDR3 is TGTGCCAGCTCACCACAGGAGCTTTATGGCTACACCTTC. It is translated as CASSPQELYGYTF.

This clonotype occurred a few times. The rearrangement joins TRBV20-1 to TRBJ2-1; 11 bases agree with TRBD1. The germline V gene encodes CDR1 DFQATT and CDR2 SNEGSKA (reference sequence). V gave up 4 bases and J gave up 7 bases; unmatched junction bases: 6. This CDR3 is built from 14 residues. DNA for the CDR3: TGCAGTGCTATAGGACAGGGGGCTGGAAATGAGCAGTTCTTC. This gives the protein CSAIGQGAGNEQFF.

In this sample, this clonotype turned up a few times. The chain carries TRBV6-2 or TRBV6-3 and TRBJ2-5; D may be TRBD2 (6 bases). Trimming stripped 5 bases from V and 4 bases from J, with 17 bases between. The CDR3 is made up of 15 amino acids. Germline CDR1 is MNHEY and CDR2 is SVGEGT. The CDR3 reads CASSRGLTNGETQYF. As DNA, the CDR3 is TGTGCCAGCAGTCGTGGACTAACAAATGGAGAGACCCAGTACTTC.

This clonotype was counted a few times. The CDR3 coding sequence is TGTGCCAGCAGCTCGACAGGGTCATCGTCGGAGACCCAGTACTTC. Translation: CASSSTGSSSETQYF. The chain has TRBV7-9 and TRBJ2-5; 7 positions agree with TRBD1. V lost 4 bases to trimming and J lost 5 bases; unmatched junction nucleotides: 10. The CDR3 length is 15 residues. CDR1 and CDR2 (germline): SEHNR, FQNEAQ (reference sequence).

The chain joins TRBV5-1 to TRBJ2-3; D remains unclear. The V and J ends lost 5 bases and 2 bases respectively, with 6 bases between them. Looked up from germline, CDR1 is SGHRS and CDR2 is YFSETQ. This CDR3 has 12 residues. In DNA, the CDR3 is TGCGCCAGCAGATTTAACACAGATACGCAGTATTTT. Translating gives CASRFNTDTQYF.

There are a few counts of this clonotype. Sequence at one end of the junction differs from germline and may be a read error. This chain links TRBV11-3 with TRBJ2-7; D remains ambiguous. The CDR3 sequence is 15 residues long. CDR1 is SGHNT and CDR2 is YENEEA in the germline V gene. In nucleotides, the CDR3 is TGTGCCTGCAGCTTAGATCCAGGACGTAGCTACGAGCAGTACTTC. This codes for CACSLDPGRSYEQYF.

This clonotype occurred a few times. At one boundary the junction diverges from the germline segment, which might be a read error. This rearrangement joins TRBV7-2 to TRBJ1-1; D might be TRBD1 (5 bases). CDR3 size: 13 residues. Germline assignment: CDR1 SGHTA and CDR2 FQGNSA. CDR3 DNA: TGTGCCAGCAGTACGGGGCCGTACACCGAAGCTTTCTTT. It yields the protein CASSTGPYTEAFF.

A remark on this clonotype: At one of its ends the junction is not consistent with the germline gene, which may arise from a read error. This chain uses TRBV25-1 with TRBJ2-1, with D perhaps matching TRBD2 (5 bases). The CDR3 runs to 15 residues. CDR1 is MGHDK, CDR2 SYGVNS, per germline. CDR3 sequence: CACSDFLATNNEQFF. The DNA for the CDR3 is TGTGCCTGCAGTGATTTTCTAGCAACCAACAACGAGCAGTTCTTC.

This clonotype was counted only a few times. The chain joins TRBV10-3 to TRBJ2-2; the match to TRBD1 covers 10 bases. V lost 7 bases and J lost 6; bases outside the gene matches: 8. Per the germline V gene, CDR1 is ENHRY and CDR2 is SYGVKD. The CDR3 totals 15 residues. CDR3 amino acids: CAITATGGGSGELFF. Here the CDR3 DNA reads TGTGCCATCACCGCGACAGGGGGCGGATCCGGGGAGCTGTTTTTT.

The chain recombines TRBV14 with TRBJ1-3; maybe TRBD1 (5 bases). V dropped 3 bases and J dropped 2 bases, with 11 bases sitting between them. The CDR3 runs to 15 residues. Germline loops: CDR1 SGHDN, CDR2 FVKESK. The CDR3 coding sequence is TGTGCCAGCAGCCAGTCCCGGGACGCTGGAAACACCATATATTTT. As protein: CASSQSRDAGNTIYF.

The CDR3: CASSSRQGTGNTIYF. CDR3 DNA: TGTGCCAGCAGTTCCCGACAGGGGACTGGAAACACCATATATTTT. The chain carries TRBV27 and TRBJ1-3, with 8 bases matching TRBD1. The CDR3 covers 15 residues. Germline CDR1 MNHEY, CDR2 SMNVEV (reference sequence). V lost 4 bases, J lost 2 bases, and 4 bases stayed unmatched.

The rearrangement uses TRBV5-1 and TRBJ1-4, with 10 bases identical to TRBD1. The CDR3 has 17 amino acids. Trimming removed 0 bases from V and 4 bases from J; junction bases left unmatched: 6. Germline V CDR1 and CDR2: SGHRS, YFSETQ. The CDR3 loop is CASSLVTGGEFNEKLFF. CDR3 bases: TGCGCCAGCAGCTTGGTGACAGGGGGCGAATTTAATGAAAAACTGTTTTTT.

This sequence joins TRBV6-5 and TRBJ1-2; D ambiguous. Germline CDR1 reads MNHEY; CDR2 reads SVGAGI. Trimming shortened V by 7 bases and J by 2 bases, and 11 bases separated the two germline ends. The CDR3 totals 13 residues. The CDR3 region has the DNA TGTGCCAGCAAGCCGACGGTGAACTATGGCTACACCTTC. Translation: CASKPTVNYGYTF.